This T cell receptor beta chain was sequenced for a study of graft-versus-host responses after intestinal transplantation. As for the study in general: Transplant types were multivisceral, liver-intestinal, or isolated intestinal.

Sequenced by immunoSEQ multiplex PCR; TCRdb stores in-frame clones only, minus some. The sample lists fewer than 130,000 clones, around 95% seen once, with roughly 0.5% in the top ten. This CDR3 has 14 amino acids. The V and J ends lost 0 bases and 12 bases respectively, with 17 bases between them. Germline loops: CDR1 MNHEY, CDR2 SVGAGI. A note on this clone: Its matching antigen is unknown.

Study-wide findings and caveats: GvH clones appeared in recipient marrow, some first in ileum or blood. Early after transplant, HvG clones declined as circulating GvH clones peaked.

The chain combines TRBV6-5 with TRBJ1-2; no clear D gene. This specimen was unstimulated CD8+ T cells sorted from spleen or lymph node cells, taken before intestinal transplant. This TCR came from a human donor who received an intestinal transplant. CDR3 DNA sequence: TGTGCCAGCAGTTACTCGATTTCACCAGAGGAGCACACCTTC. This sequence encodes CASSYSISPEEHTF.